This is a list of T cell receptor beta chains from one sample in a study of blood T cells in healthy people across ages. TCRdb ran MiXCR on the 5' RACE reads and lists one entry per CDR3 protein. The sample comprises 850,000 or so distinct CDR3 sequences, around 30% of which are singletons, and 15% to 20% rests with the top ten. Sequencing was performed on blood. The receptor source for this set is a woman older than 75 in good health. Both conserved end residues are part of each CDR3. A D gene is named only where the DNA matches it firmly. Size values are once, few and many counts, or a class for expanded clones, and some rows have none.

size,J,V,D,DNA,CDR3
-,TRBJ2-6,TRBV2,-,TGCGCCAGCCAACAGGCGCGATCCTCTGGGGCCAACGTCCAGACTTTC,CASQQARSSGANVQTF
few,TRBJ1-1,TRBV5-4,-,TGTGCCAGCAGAGTTCGGACGGGGAACACTGAAGCTTTCTTT,CASRVRTGNTEAFF
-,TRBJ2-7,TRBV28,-,TGTGCCAGCAGAGTACAAGCTTCCTACGAGCAGTACTTC,CASRVQASYEQYF
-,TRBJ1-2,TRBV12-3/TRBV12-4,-,TGTGCCAGCGGGAGTCAGGCAGGGTATCATGGCTACACCTTC,CASGSQAGYHGYTF
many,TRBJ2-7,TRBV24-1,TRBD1,TGTGCCACCAGTGAAAGGCAGGGGGCGAACTACGAGCAGTACTTC,CATSERQGANYEQYF
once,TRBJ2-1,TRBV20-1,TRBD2,TGCAGTGCTAGAGATCGGGGGGGTGAGCAGTTCTTC,CSARDRGGEQFF
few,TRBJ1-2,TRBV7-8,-,TGTGCCAGCAGCTTATACAGGAACTATGGCTACACCTTC,CASSLYRNYGYTF
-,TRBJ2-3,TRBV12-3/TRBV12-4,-,TGTGCCAGCAGTTATGGAGGATTCAGGACAGATGCGGAGTATTTT,CASSYGGFRTDAEYF
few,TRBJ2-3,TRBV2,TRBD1,TGTGCCAGCAGAAAGGACAGGGCCGGCGTGGATACGCAGTATTTT,CASRKDRAGVDTQYF
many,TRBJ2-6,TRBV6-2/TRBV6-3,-,TGTGCCAGCAGTTACGTCCTAGGACAGCACTCTGGGGCCAACGTCCTGACTTTC,CASSYVLGQHSGANVLTF
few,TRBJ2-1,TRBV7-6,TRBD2,TGTGCCAGCAGCCAGCGGGGGGGCTATGACAATGAGCAGTTCTTC,CASSQRGGYDNEQFF
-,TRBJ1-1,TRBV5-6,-,TGTGCCAGCAGCTTGGGACCTCCGTACGCTGAAGCTTTCTTT,CASSLGPPYAEAFF